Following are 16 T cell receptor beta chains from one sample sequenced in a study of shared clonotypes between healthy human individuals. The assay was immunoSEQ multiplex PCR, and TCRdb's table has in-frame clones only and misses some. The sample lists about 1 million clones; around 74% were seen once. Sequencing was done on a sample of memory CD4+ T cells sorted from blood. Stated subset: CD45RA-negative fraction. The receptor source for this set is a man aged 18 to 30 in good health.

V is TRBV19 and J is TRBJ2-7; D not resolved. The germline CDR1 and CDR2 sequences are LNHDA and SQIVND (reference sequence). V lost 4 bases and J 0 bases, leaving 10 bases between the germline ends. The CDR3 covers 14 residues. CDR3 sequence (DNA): TGTGCCAGTAGTAGTAGCCAGAGCTCCTACGAGCAGTACTTC. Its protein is CASSSSQSSYEQYF.

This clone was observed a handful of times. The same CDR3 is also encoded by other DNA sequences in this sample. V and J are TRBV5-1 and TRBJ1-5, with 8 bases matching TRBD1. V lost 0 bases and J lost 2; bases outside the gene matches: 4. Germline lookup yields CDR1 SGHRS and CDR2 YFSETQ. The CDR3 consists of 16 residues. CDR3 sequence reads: CASSLDGTGGNQPQHF. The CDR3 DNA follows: TGCGCCAGCAGCTTGGATGGGACAGGAGGCAATCAGCCCCAGCATTTT.

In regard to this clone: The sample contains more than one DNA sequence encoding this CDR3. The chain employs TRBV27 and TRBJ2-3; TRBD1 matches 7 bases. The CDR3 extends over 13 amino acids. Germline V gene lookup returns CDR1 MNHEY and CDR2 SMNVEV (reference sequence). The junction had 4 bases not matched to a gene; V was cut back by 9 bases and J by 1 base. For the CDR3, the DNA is TGTGCCAGTCGGGACAGCGGCACAGATACGCAGTATTTT. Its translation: CASRDSGTDTQYF.

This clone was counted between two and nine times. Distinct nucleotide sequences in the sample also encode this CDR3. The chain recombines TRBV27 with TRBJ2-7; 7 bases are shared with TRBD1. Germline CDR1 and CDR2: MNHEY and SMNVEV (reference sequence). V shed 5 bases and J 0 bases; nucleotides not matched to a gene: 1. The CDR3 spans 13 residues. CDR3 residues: CASSRDSSYEQYF. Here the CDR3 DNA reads TGTGCCAGCAGTCGGGACAGCTCCTACGAGCAGTACTTC.

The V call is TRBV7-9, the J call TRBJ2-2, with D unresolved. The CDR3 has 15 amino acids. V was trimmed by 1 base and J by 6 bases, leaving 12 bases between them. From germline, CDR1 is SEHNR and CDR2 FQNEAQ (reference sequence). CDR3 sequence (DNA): TGTGCCAGCAGCTTAGTCCCCGCGCGTCCCGGGGAGCTGTTTTTT. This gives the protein CASSLVPARPGELFF.

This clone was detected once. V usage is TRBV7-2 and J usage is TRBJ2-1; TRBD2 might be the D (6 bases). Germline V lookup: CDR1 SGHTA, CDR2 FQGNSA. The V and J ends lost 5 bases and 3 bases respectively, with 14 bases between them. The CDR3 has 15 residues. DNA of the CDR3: TGTGCCAGCAGCCGAGGGACTCCCAACTACAATGAGCAGTTCTTC. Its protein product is CASSRGTPNYNEQFF.

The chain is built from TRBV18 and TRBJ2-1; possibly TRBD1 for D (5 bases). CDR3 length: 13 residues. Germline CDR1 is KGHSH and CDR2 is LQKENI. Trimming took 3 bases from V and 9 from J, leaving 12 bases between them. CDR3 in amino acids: CASSPGQAGEQFF. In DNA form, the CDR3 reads TGTGCCAGCTCACCGGGGCAGGCTGGTGAGCAGTTCTTC.

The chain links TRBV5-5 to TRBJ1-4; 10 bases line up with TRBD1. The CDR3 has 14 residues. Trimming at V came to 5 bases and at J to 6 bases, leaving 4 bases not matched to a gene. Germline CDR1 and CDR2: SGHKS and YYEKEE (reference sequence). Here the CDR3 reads CASSWTGGDEKLFF. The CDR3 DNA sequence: TGTGCCAGCAGTTGGACAGGGGGGGATGAAAAACTGTTTTTT.

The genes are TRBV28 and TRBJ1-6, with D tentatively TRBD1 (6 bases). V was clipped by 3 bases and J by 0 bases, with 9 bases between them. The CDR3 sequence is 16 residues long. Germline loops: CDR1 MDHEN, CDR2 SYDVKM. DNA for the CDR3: TGTGCCAGCAGTTTTCGAGGGGGCTCCTATAATTCACCCCTCCACTTT. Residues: CASSFRGGSYNSPLHF.

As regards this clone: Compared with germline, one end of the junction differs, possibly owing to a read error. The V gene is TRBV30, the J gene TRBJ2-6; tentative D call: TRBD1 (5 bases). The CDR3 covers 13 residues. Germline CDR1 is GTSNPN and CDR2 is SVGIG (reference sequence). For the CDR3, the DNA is TGTGCCCGGCACCCCTCTGGGGCCAACTTCCTGACTTTC. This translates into CARHPSGANFLTF.

In DNA form, the CDR3 reads TGTGCCAGCAGTGTTAGTTTCACAGATACGCAGTATTTT. Translation gives CASSVSFTDTQYF. The rearrangement joins TRBV2 to TRBJ2-3, with D hard to call. V lost 4 bases, J lost 2 bases, and 7 bases lay in between. The CDR3 is made up of 13 amino acids. CDR1 and CDR2 (germline): SNHLY, FYNNEI.

In nucleotides, the CDR3 is TGTGCCTGGGAGGGTGGAACTGGCAATCAGCCCCAGCATTTT. Translated, it gives CAWEGGTGNQPQHF. The J gene is TRBJ1-5, the V gene TRBV30, with unresolved D. Trimming took 5 bases from V and 2 from J, leaving 13 bases between them. Per the germline V gene, CDR1 is GTSNPN and CDR2 is SVGIG (reference sequence). The CDR3 spans 14 residues.

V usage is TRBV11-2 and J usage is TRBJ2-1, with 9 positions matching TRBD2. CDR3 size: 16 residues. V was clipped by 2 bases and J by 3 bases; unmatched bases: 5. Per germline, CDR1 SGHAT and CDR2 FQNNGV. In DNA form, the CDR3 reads TGTGCCAGCAGCTTATATAGCGGGAGCCGCTACAATGAGCAGTTCTTC. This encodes CASSLYSGSRYNEQFF. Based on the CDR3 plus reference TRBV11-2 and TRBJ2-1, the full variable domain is EAGVAQSPRYKIIEKRQSVAFWCNPISGHATLYWYQQILGQGPKLLIQFQNNGVVDDSQLPKDRFSAERLKGVDSTLKIQPAKLEDSAVYLCASSLYSGSRYNEQFFGPGTRLTVL.

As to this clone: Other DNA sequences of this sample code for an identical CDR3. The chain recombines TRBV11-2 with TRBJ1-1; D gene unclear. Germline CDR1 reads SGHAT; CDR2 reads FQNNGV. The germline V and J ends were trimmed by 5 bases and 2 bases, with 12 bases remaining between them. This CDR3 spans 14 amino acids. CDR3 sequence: CASSLGRSNTEAFF. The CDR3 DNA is TGTGCCAGCAGCCTTGGCAGGAGTAACACTGAAGCTTTCTTT.

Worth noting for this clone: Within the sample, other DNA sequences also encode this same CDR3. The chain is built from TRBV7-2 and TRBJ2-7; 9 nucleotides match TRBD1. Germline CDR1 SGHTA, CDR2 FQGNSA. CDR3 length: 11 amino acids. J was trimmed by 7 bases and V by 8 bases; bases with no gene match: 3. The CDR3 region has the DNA TGTGCCAGCGGACAGGGGCGGGAGCAGTACTTC. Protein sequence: CASGQGREQYF.

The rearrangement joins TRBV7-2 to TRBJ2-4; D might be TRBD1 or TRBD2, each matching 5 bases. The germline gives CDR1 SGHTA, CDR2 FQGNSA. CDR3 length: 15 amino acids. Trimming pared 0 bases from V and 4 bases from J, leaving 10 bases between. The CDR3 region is CASSLAGEGKNIQYF. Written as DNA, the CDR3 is TGTGCCAGCAGCTTAGCAGGCGAGGGGAAAAACATTCAGTACTTC.